This paragraph covers one T cell receptor beta chain sequence. This clone was seen a handful of times. Its antigen is unknown. No much larger clone exists at a distance of one base, and base qualities are not known. Other DNA sequences in this specimen translate into the identical CDR3. Using the deep immunoSEQ assay, multiplex PCR amplified TCR CDR3 regions from genomic DNA. Genomic DNA extracted from each cell subset was distributed evenly over all wells of several immunoSEQ 96-well plates, and each plate served as one replicate. For sorted subsets, each replicate PCR was loaded with approximately 200 ng genomic DNA, equivalent to some 31,000 T cell genomes. Purified libraries were measured with a Qubit 3.0 fluorometer, size-checked on a Bioanalyzer 2100, and measured again with the KAPA Library Quantification kit. A separate single-read 150-cycle Illumina NextSeq 550 flow cell was used to sequence each immunoSEQ 96-well plate. On the study's bioinformatics: The immunoSEQ output contained only junctional sequences without quality scores, so filtering could not match that applied to full-length reads. To assign V/J genes and CDR3, sequences were annotated using PyIR, a Python wrapper for IgBLAST v1.9, with IMGT germline references. Reads with weak V/J assignments (E-value above 1e-6), missing CDR3, stop codons, out-of-frame junctions, or ambiguous translated residues were removed. V3J clonotypes were defined by identical inferred V gene, J gene, and CDR3 amino acid sequence. Percentage overlap between repertoires was calculated by dividing the number of shared unique clonotypes by the size of the smaller repertoire. Three approaches were used to assess repertoire richness: RTK rarefaction, the Chao1 estimator, and Recon v2.1 estimates of unobserved clonotypes. Generation probabilities were computed with OLGA for all TCRbeta clonotypes obtained by the gDNA method from a handful of donors. TCRdb took this table from immuneACCESS and kept in-frame rearrangements with V and J called. Such tables lack part of the clones; where checked against another copy, unresolved V genes explain under half of the gap, and the rest is unexplained. The DNA was the basis for D and trimming; V, J and clone size are from that table. This sample is represented by more than 2 million clones; about 94% of them were singletons. The ten largest clones add up to roughly 1.1% of the sample.

These data belong to a study of shared clonotypes between healthy human individuals (dated by TCRdb to 2019 to 2021). For context, the study as a whole: A few men and two women, aged 18 to 49 years, made up the cohort. For each donor, three plates each were used for CD4 naive and CD4 memory, two plates were used for CD8 naive, and one plate was used for CD8 memory. The study deeply sequenced blood TCR repertoires of about 5 healthy adults to estimate repertoire size and the extent of clonotype sharing between individuals. To increase sequencing depth and limit assay-specific biases, different laboratories used diverse techniques to prepare libraries and sequence TCR repertoires. Per donor, leukapheresis produced somewhere between about 0.94 and 10 billion PBMCs. General study outcomes and caveats: Sampling was restricted to blood, and TCR repertoires in tissue are likely to differ from TCR repertoires in blood. Sharing across four donors was observed for about 5% of naive CD4, under 4% of naive CD8, 2% to 2.5% of memory CD4, and roughly 0.4% of memory CD8 clonotypes. Larger estimated clonotype richness was generally found for naive subsets than for memory subsets. Higher generation probabilities were observed for clonotypes shared by all four sorted-subset donors than for non-shared clonotypes. The small number of donors limited the genetic and exposure-history diversity represented. Incomplete sequencing was indicated by rarefaction of sorted-subset datasets, despite the large sequencing depth. Pairwise subsampling indicated that sequencing depth was expected to affect the degree of clonotype sharing among donors.

CD8 naive samples were obtained by positive selection for CCR7 among CD45RO-negative cells, yielding a CD45RA+CCR7+ population from which TemRA cells were excluded. The donors were healthy, HIV-negative adults who had no recently reported acute infections or vaccinations. Only Caucasian adults living in Nashville, Tennessee, USA were represented among the donors. Blood was collected by leukapheresis, and PBMCs were isolated by Ficoll-Histopaque density gradient centrifugation and then cryopreserved in liquid nitrogen vapor phase. Analytical flow cytometry was used to check the purity and quantity of every magnetically sorted T cell population. Genomic DNA was isolated from each sorted fraction and quantified by UV absorbance on a Nanodrop 2000c. Relative to germline, V is 4 bases shorter and J is 6 bases shorter, with 10 bases between their ends. The germline V gene (reference sequence) provides CDR1 SGHNT and CDR2 YYREEE. Including the terminal cysteine and phenylalanine, the CDR3 comprises 12 residues. Only the CDR3 DNA stays, 36 bases, in frame from base 1.

This sequence originates from a man younger than 35 in good health. The V gene is TRBV5-4 and the J gene is TRBJ1-2; a tentative D call is TRBD1 (5 bases match). The sample taken for sequencing was naive CD8+ T cells sorted from blood. In light of the paper, this sample's cell subset or site label describes: CD45RA+CCR7+. The bases are TGTGCCAGCAGCCCGGGGCAGGATGGCTACACCTTC. This is translated as CASSPGQDGYTF.